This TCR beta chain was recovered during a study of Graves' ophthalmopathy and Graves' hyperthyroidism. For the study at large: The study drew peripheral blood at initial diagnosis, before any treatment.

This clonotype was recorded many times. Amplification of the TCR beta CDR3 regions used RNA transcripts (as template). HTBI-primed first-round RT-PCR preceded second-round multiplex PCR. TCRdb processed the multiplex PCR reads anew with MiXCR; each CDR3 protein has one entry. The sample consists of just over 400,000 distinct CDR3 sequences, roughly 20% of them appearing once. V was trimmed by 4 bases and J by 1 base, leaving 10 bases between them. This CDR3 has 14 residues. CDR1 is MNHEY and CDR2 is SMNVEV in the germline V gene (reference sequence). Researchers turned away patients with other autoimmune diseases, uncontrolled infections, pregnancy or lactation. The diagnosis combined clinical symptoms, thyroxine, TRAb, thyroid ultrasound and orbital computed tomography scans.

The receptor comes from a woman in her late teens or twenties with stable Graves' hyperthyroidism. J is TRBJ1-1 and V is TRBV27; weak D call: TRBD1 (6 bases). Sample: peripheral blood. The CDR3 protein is CASSSRTANTEAFF. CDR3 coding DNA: TGTGCCAGCAGTTCGCGGACAGCGAACACTGAAGCTTTCTTT.